Included here is one TCR beta chain sequence, with context. Primers for the PCR totalled 60 Vbeta and 13 Jbeta. TCRdb keeps only in-frame clones here, not all; method: immunoSEQ multiplex PCR. Of 140,000 or so clones in the sample, about 80% were seen once. V trimming: 1 base; J trimming: 7 bases; junction bases outside the gene matches: 5. The germline CDR1 and CDR2 sequences are MNHNS and SASEGT. The CDR3 has 17 residues. The data were obtained in a study of cytomegalovirus exposure and HLA in healthy donors. What was sequenced was PBMCs. This sequence was found in a middle-aged man in good health and CMV-seronegative. The genes are TRBV6-1 and TRBJ2-1; 15 bases match TRBD2. The CDR3 DNA reads as TGTGCCAGCAGTGAAGGGACTAGCGGGGGGGCTTGGAATGAGCAGTTCTTC. Encoded protein: CASSEGTSGGAWNEQFF.